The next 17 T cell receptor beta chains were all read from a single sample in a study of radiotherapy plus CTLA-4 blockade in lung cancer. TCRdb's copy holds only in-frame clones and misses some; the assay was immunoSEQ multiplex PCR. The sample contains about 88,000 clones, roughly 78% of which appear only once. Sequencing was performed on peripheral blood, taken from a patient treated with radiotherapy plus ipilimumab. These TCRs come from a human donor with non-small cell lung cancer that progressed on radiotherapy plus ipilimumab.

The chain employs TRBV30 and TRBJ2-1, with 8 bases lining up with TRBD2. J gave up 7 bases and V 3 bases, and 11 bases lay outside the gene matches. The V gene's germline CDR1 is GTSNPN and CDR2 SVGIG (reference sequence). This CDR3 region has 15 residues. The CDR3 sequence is CAWRLVTSGVNEQFF. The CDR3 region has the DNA TGTGCCTGGAGGTTGGTCACTAGCGGAGTGAATGAGCAGTTCTTC. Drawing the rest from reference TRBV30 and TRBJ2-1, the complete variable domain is SQTIHQWPATLVQPVGSPLSLECTVEGTSNPNLYWYRQAAGRGLQLLFYSVGIGQISSEVPQNLSASRPQDRQFILSSKKLLLSDSGFYLCAWRLVTSGVNEQFFGPGTRLTVL.

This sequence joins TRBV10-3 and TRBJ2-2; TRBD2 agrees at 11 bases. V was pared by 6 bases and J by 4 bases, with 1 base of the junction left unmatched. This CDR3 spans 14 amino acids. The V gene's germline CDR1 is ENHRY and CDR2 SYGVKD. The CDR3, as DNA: TGTGCCATCAGCGGGACTAGCGGCACCGGGGAGCTGTTTTTT. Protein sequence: CAISGTSGTGELFF.

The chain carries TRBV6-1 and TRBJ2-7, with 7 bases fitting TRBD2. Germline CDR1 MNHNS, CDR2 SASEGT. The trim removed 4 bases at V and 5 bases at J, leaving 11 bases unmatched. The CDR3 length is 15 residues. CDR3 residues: CASSGRRSGIDEQYF. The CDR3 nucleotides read TGTGCCAGCAGTGGAAGGAGGAGCGGGATCGACGAGCAGTACTTC.

DNA of the CDR3: TGCGCCAGCAGCTTTTTAGGGACTAGCGGCGCGAGGGGGTCCTACGAGCAGTACTTC. This sequence encodes CASSFLGTSGARGSYEQYF. V gene TRBV5-1 combines with J gene TRBJ2-5; the match to TRBD2 covers 11 bases. The end of the DNA is better explained by TRBJ2-7, so the J call may be wrong. Germline V gene lookup returns CDR1 SGHRS and CDR2 YFSETQ. CDR3 length: 19 amino acids.

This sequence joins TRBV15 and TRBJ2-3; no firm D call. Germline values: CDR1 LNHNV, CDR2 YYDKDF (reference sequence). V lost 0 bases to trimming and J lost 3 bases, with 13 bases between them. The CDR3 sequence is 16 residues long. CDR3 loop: CATSRDGTARTDTQYF. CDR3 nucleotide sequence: TGTGCCACCAGCAGAGACGGCACAGCTAGAACAGATACGCAGTATTTT. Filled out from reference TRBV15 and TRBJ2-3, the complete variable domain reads DAMVIQNPRYQVTQFGKPVTLSCSQTLNHNVMYWYQQKSSQAPKLLFHYYDKDFNNEADTPDNFQSRRPNTSFCFLDIRSPGLGDTAMYLCATSRDGTARTDTQYFGPGTRLTVL.

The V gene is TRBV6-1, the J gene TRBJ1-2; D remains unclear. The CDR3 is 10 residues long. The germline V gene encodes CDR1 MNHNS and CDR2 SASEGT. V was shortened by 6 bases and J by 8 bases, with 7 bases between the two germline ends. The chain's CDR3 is CASSTQGYTF. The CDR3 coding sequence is TGTGCCAGCAGCACGCAAGGCTACACCTTC.

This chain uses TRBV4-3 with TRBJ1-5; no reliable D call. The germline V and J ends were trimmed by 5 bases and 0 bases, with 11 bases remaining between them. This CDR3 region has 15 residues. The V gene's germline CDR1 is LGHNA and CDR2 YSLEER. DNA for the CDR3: TGCGCCAGCAGCGCCTCAGCTTATAGCAATCAGCCCCAGCATTTT. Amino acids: CASSASAYSNQPQHF.

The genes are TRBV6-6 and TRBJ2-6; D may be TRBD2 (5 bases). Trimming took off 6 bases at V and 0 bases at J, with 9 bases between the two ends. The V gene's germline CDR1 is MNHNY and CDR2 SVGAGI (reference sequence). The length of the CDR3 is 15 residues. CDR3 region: CASRPGSSGANVLTF. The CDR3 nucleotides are TGTGCCAGCAGGCCTGGGAGCTCTGGGGCCAACGTCCTGACTTTC.

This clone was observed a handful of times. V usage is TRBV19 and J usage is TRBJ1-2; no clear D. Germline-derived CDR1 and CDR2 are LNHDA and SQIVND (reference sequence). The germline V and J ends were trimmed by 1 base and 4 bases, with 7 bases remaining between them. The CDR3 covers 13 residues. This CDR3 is CASSIGPVYGYTF. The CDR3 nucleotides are TGTGCCAGTAGTATAGGCCCGGTCTATGGCTACACCTTC. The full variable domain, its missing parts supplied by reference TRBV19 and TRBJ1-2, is DGGITQSPKYLFRKEGQNVTLSCEQNLNHDAMYWYRQDPGQGLRLIYYSQIVNDFQKGDIAEGYSVSREKKESFPLTVTSAQKNPTAFYLCASSIGPVYGYTFGSGTRLTVV.

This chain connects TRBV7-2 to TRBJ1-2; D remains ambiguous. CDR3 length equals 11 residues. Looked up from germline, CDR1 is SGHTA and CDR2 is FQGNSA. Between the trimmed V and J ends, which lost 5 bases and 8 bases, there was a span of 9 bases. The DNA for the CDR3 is TGTGCCAGCAGCCCCAGTAGGGGCTACACCTTC. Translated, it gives CASSPSRGYTF.

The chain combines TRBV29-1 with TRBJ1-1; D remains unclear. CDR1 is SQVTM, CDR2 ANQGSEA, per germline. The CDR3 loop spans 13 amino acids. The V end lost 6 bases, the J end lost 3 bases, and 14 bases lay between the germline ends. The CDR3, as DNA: TGCAGCGTCGTCAGGTCGTGGGACACTGAAGCTTTCTTT. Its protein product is CSVVRSWDTEAFF.

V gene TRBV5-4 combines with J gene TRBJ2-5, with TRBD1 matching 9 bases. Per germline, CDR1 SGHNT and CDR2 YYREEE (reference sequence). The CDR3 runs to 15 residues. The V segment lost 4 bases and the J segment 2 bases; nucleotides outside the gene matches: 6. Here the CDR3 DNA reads TGTGCCAGCAGCACGGGACAGGGAGGACAAGAGACCCAGTACTTC. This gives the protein CASSTGQGGQETQYF. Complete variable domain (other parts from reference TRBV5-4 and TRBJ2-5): ETGVTQSPTHLIKTRGQQVTLRCSSQSGHNTVSWYQQALGQGPQFIFQYYREEENGRGNFPPRFSGLQFPNYSSELNVNALELDDSALYLCASSTGQGGQETQYFGPGTRLLVL.

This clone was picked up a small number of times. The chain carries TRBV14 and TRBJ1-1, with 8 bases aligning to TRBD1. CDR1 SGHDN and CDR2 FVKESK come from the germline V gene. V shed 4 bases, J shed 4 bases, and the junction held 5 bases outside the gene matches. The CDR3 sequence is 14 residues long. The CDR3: CASSRTGGGTEAFF. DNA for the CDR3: TGTGCCAGCAGCCGAACAGGGGGTGGCACTGAAGCTTTCTTT.

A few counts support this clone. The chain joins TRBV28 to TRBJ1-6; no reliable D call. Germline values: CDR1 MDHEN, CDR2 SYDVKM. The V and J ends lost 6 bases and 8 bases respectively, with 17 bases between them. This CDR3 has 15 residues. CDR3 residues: CASRGYGRGYSPLHF. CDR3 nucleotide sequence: TGTGCCAGCAGGGGATATGGTCGGGGTTATTCACCCCTCCACTTT. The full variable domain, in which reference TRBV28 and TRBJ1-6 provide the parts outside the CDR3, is DVKVTQSSRYLVKRTGEKVFLECVQDMDHENMFWYRQDPGLGLRLIYFSYDVKMKEKGDIPEGYSVSREKKERFSLILESASTNQTSMYLCASRGYGRGYSPLHFGNGTRLTVT.

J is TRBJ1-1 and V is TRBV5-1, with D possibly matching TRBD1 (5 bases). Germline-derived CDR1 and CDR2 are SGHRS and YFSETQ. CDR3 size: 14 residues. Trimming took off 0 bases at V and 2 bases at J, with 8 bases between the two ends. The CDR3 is CASSLAGKNTEAFF. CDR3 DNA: TGCGCCAGCAGCTTGGCAGGGAAAAACACTGAAGCTTTCTTT.

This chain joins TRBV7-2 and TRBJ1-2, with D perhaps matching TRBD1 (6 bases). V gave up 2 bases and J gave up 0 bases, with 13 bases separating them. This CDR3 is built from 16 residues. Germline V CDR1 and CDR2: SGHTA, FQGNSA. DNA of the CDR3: TGTGCCAGCAGCTTACGTGGGGGGCGGGCTAACTATGGCTACACCTTC. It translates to CASSLRGGRANYGYTF.

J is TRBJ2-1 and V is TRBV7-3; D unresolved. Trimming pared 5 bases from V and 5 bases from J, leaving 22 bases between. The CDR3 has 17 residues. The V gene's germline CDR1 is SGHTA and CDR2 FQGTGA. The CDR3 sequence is CASSPTPRGRGHNEQFF. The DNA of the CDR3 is TGTGCCAGCAGCCCAACCCCCCGTGGACGAGGCCACAATGAGCAGTTCTTC.